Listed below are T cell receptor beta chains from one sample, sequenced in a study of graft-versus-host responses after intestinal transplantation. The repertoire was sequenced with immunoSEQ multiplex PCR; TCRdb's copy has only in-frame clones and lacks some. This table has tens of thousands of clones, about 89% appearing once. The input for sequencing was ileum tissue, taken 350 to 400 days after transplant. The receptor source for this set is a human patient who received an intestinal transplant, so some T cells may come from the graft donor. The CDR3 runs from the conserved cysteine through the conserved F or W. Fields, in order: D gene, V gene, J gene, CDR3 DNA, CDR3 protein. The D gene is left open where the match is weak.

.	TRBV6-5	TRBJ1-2	TGTGCCAGCAGTTCTATAGGCCCCCGGGGGTATGGCTACACCTTC	CASSSIGPRGYGYTF
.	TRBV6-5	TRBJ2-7	TGTGCCAGCAGCTTACAGGACTACGAGCAGTACTTC	CASSLQDYEQYF
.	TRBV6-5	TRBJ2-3	TGTGCCAGCAGTTTAAAATCCCCTTTCACAGATACGCAGTATTTT	CASSLKSPFTDTQYF
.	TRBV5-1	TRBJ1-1	TGCGCCAGCAGCTTGGTGGCTGCCAGGGGTGCCGAAGCTTTCTTT	CASSLVAARGAEAFF
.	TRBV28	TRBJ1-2	TGTGCCAGCAGTCGGGGGACACACCACAGCGGCTATGGCTACACCTTC	CASSRGTHHSGYGYTF
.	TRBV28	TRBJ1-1	TGTGCCAGCAGTCACCTCTACGGCGGGGACACTGAAGCTTTCTTT	CASSHLYGGDTEAFF
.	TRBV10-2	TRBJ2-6	TGCGCCAGTAAGGGGCCGGTCAACTCTGGGGCCAACGTCCTGACTTTC	CASKGPVNSGANVLTF
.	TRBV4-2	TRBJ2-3	TGTGCCAGCAGCCAAGATCAACGGGGGGCCACAGATACGCAGTATTTT	CASSQDQRGATDTQYF
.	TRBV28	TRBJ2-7	TGTGCCAGCTTGGGACGTAGCTCCTACGAGCAGTACTTC	CASLGRSSYEQYF
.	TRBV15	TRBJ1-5	TGTGCCACCGGCAGAGGAGGAACTCAGCCCCAGCATTTT	CATGRGGTQPQHF
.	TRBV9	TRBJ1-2	TGTGCCAGCACCGCTGGGGAGGGGTTCTATGGCTACACCTTC	CASTAGEGFYGYTF
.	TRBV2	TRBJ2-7	TGTGCCAGCAGAGACCTCCTAGCGTACTCCTACGAGCAGTACTTC	CASRDLLAYSYEQYF
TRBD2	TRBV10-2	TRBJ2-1	TGCGCCAGCAGTGATAGCGGGGGCCTAGGTAATGAGCAGTTCTTC	CASSDSGGLGNEQFF
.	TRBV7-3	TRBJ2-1	TGTGCCAGCAGCTTCTGGCACAATGAGCAGTTCTTC	CASSFWHNEQFF
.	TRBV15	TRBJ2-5	TGTGCCACCAGCAGCGGAGAGACCCAGTACTTC	CATSSGETQYF
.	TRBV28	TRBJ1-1	TGTGCCAGCAGTCTAACAGGCCTGAACACTGAAGCTTTCTTT	CASSLTGLNTEAFF
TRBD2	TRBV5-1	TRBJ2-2	TGCGCCAGCAGATCTCGGACTAGCGGGAGTTCTTTCGGGGAGCTGTTTTTT	CASRSRTSGSSFGELFF
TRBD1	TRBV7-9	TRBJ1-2	TGTGCCAGCAGCTATGACAGGGTGGACTATGGCTACACCTTC	CASSYDRVDYGYTF
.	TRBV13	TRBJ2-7	TGTGCCAGCAGCTTTTCCTACGAGCAGTACTTC	CASSFSYEQYF
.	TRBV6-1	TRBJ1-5	TGTGCCAGCAGTGAGGGGGGATGGCAGCCCCAGCATTTT	CASSEGGWQPQHF